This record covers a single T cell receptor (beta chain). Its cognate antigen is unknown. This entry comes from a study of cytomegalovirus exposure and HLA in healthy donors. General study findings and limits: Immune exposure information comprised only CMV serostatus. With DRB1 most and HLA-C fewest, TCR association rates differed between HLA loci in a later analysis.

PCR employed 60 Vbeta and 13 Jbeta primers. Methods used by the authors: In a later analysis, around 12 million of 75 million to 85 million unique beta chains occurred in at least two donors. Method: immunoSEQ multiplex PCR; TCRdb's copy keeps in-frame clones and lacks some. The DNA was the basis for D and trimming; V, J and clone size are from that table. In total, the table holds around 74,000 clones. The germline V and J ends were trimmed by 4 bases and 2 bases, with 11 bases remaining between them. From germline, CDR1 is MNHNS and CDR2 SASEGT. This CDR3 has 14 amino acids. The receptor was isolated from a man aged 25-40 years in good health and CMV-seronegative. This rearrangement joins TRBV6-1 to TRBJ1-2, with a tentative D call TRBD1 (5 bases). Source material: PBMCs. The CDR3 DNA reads TGTGCCAGCAGTGCCGCGGGGGGAAACTATGGCTACACCTTC. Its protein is CASSAAGGNYGYTF.